These T cell receptor beta chains were read from a single sample in a study of CD8 T cells in ankylosing spondylitis. MiXCR, applied by TCRdb to the 5' RACE reads, yields one record per CDR3 protein. The data show a few hundred thousand distinct CDR3 sequences, around a tenth seen once. Sequencing input: blood, either unsorted or a sorted T cell fraction (not recorded which). The receptors stem from a female donor with ankylosing spondylitis or in good health (not recorded which). Both conserved end residues are part of each CDR3. A D gene is named only where the DNA matches it firmly. Rows give clone size only sometimes, using once, few, many, or a class for an expanded clone.

CDR3nt | CDR3aa | d_gene | len | j_gene | abundance | v_gene
TGTGCCATCAGTGACTCAGGGACGCGGAATGAGCAGTTCTTC | CAISDSGTRNEQFF | NA | 14 | TRBJ2-1 | many | TRBV10-3
TGCGCCAGCAGCCCTGATCCGGACGGGGAGCTGTTTTTT | CASSPDPDGELFF | NA | 13 | TRBJ2-2 | many | TRBV5-1
TGTGCCACCAGCAGAGGGTTAGCGGGGGCGGACACCGGGGAGCTGTTTTTT | CATSRGLAGADTGELFF | TRBD2 | 17 | TRBJ2-2 | many | TRBV15
TGTGCCAGCAGTAATCAGGGGGGGGTGGACGAGCAGTACTTC | CASSNQGGVDEQYF | NA | 14 | TRBJ2-7 | many | TRBV28
TGTGCCAGCAGCCCTAGGCGTAGCTCCTACAATGAGCAGTTCTTC | CASSPRRSSYNEQFF | NA | 15 | TRBJ2-1 | few | TRBV4-2
TGTGCCAGCAGTGAAAATCATTCGGGGCCTGAAGCTTTCTTT | CASSENHSGPEAFF | NA | 14 | TRBJ1-1 | many | TRBV2
TGCGCCAGCAGCTTGATCGGGGGTCCCTCCTACGAGCAGTACTTC | CASSLIGGPSYEQYF | NA | 15 | TRBJ2-7 | NA | TRBV5-1
TGTGCCAGCAGCAACCCCTCCGGGACTAGCGGTGGTGAGCAGTTCTTC | CASSNPSGTSGGEQFF | TRBD2 | 16 | TRBJ2-1 | many | TRBV7-9
TGTGCCAGCAGCTTAGCGAGCGATTCTTCACCCCTCCACTTT | CASSLASDSSPLHF | NA | 14 | TRBJ1-6 | NA | TRBV7-2
TGCGCCAGCAGGGAGGGTAACACTGAAGCTTTCTTT | CASREGNTEAFF | NA | 12 | TRBJ1-1 | many | TRBV5-1
TGTGCCAGCAGCTTGGCTACTAGCTTCCAGTACTTC | CASSLATSFQYF | NA | 12 | TRBJ2-7 | few | TRBV5-6
TGTGCCAGCATCAGGGGGGCTGAAGCTTTCTTT | CASIRGAEAFF | TRBD1 | 11 | TRBJ1-1 | many | TRBV6-6
TGTGCCAGCAGTAAGGGACAGGGGAGCTCCTACGAGCAGTACTTC | CASSKGQGSSYEQYF | TRBD1 | 15 | TRBJ2-7 | NA | TRBV6-1
TGCGGAACTTACAGCGTGAGCTCTGGAAACACCATATATTTT | CGTYSVSSGNTIYF | NA | 14 | TRBJ1-3 | many | TRBV20-1
TGTGCCAGCACGGCGGGACGGCTGCGGCACGAGCAGTACTTC | CASTAGRLRHEQYF | NA | 14 | TRBJ2-7 | many | TRBV12-3/TRBV12-4
TGTGCCATCAGTGATCCCCGGCGGGGAACTGAAGCTTTCTTT | CAISDPRRGTEAFF | NA | 14 | TRBJ1-1 | many | TRBV10-3
TGCGCCAGCAGCCCATCAGGTCAGGGCAATCAGCCCCTGCATTTT | CASSPSGQGNQPLHF | NA | 15 | TRBJ1-5 | NA | TRBV5-1
TGTGCCAGCAGCTTAGTAGGGATGGATACGCAGTATTTT | CASSLVGMDTQYF | NA | 13 | TRBJ2-3 | many | TRBV7-2
TGCAGTGCTAGAGATCCTTGGACAGGCGGAAATCAGCCCCAGCATTTT | CSARDPWTGGNQPQHF | TRBD1 | 16 | TRBJ1-5 | many | TRBV20-1
TGTGCCAGCAGCTTAGGGGGTTTTCGACGGAAAGTAGGATTCGATGAGCAGTTCTTC | CASSLGGFRRKVGFDEQFF | NA | 19 | TRBJ2-1 | many | TRBV11-1
TGTGCCAGCAGCTTAGGAGGGTTCGGGAATGAGCAGTTCTTC | CASSLGGFGNEQFF | NA | 14 | TRBJ2-1 | many | TRBV7-8
TGTGCCAGCAGCTTTGAGGCGGGCCGTGTATACAATGAGCAGTTCTTC | CASSFEAGRVYNEQFF | NA | 16 | TRBJ2-1 | many | TRBV7-6
TGTGCCAGCAGTGACCGACAATGGGGCAAGTCTAGCAATCAGCCCCAGCATTTT | CASSDRQWGKSSNQPQHF | NA | 18 | TRBJ1-5 | many | TRBV28
TGCAGCGTTGACAAAGAGCAGTTCTTC | CSVDKEQFF | NA | 9 | TRBJ2-1 | many | TRBV29-1
TGTGCCAGCAGTGGTTCTAGCGGCAATGAGCAGTTCTTC | CASSGSSGNEQFF | TRBD2 | 13 | TRBJ2-1 | many | TRBV6-4
TGCGCCAGCAGTGAGTCTTTGAGGAACACTGAAGCTTTCTTT | CASSESLRNTEAFF | NA | 14 | TRBJ1-1 | many | TRBV10-2
TGCGCCAGCAGCACCGAGGGGTACACCGGGGAGCTGTTTTTT | CASSTEGYTGELFF | NA | 14 | TRBJ2-2 | many | TRBV5-1
TGTGCCAGCGGAACGATACAGGGGTCACTCAGGGATACGCAGTATTTT | CASGTIQGSLRDTQYF | TRBD1 | 16 | TRBJ2-3 | NA | TRBV12-3/TRBV12-4
TGCAGTGCTAGCCCGGGGGTCCATGAGCAGTTCTTC | CSASPGVHEQFF | NA | 12 | TRBJ2-1 | many | TRBV20-1
TGCGCCAGCAGCCCCCAGCAGGGGTCGGCCCATGAGCAGTTCTTC | CASSPQQGSAHEQFF | NA | 15 | TRBJ2-1 | few | TRBV5-1
TGCAGTGCTTCCGAGACCGCCGGGGAGCTGTTTTTT | CSASETAGELFF | NA | 12 | TRBJ2-2 | many | TRBV20-1
TGTGCCAGCCACGGATATAATGAAAAACTGTTTTTT | CASHGYNEKLFF | NA | 12 | TRBJ1-4 | many | TRBV12-3/TRBV12-4
TGTGCCATCCAACAAGACACGGGAATGAACACTGAAGCTTTCTTT | CAIQQDTGMNTEAFF | NA | 15 | TRBJ1-1 | many | TRBV15
TGTGCCAGCAGCGTGGACTCCCGCTCCTACAATGAGCAGTTCTTC | CASSVDSRSYNEQFF | NA | 15 | TRBJ2-1 | many | TRBV7-9
TGTGCCAGCAGCCAATGGGGGCAGACGTCAATTCAAGAGACCCAGTACTTC | CASSQWGQTSIQETQYF | NA | 17 | TRBJ2-5 | NA | TRBV7-2
TGCGCCAGCAGCCGACGAGGGACAGGCTTTGGGAACACTGAAGCTTTCTTT | CASSRRGTGFGNTEAFF | TRBD1 | 17 | TRBJ1-1 | many | TRBV5-1
TGTGCCAGCTCACCGAACCGCTACGAGCAGTACTTC | CASSPNRYEQYF | NA | 12 | TRBJ2-7 | many | TRBV18
TGTGCCAGCAGTTTAGGGCCCTTCTATGGCTACACCTTC | CASSLGPFYGYTF | NA | 13 | TRBJ1-2 | NA | TRBV6-2/TRBV6-3
TGTGCCAGCAGCTTACTTCTCCAGCCCCAGCATTTT | CASSLLLQPQHF | NA | 12 | TRBJ1-5 | many | TRBV7-2
TGTGCCAGCAGTTCCCAGGGGGCCTACAATCAGCCCCAGCATTTT | CASSSQGAYNQPQHF | TRBD1 | 15 | TRBJ1-5 | many | TRBV28
TGTGCCAGCAGCCAAGATCGCTCAGAGACCCAGTACTTC | CASSQDRSETQYF | NA | 13 | TRBJ2-5 | many | TRBV4-2
TGCGCCAGCAGCTTGGACGGACCGTCCTACAATGAGCAGTTCTTC | CASSLDGPSYNEQFF | NA | 15 | TRBJ2-1 | many | TRBV5-1
TGCAGTGCTAGAGTGGTGCAGCCGGGCTCCTACAATGAGCAGTTCTTC | CSARVVQPGSYNEQFF | NA | 16 | TRBJ2-1 | many | TRBV20-1
TGCAGCGTGGGGAGACAAGTCTATGGCTACACCTTC | CSVGRQVYGYTF | NA | 12 | TRBJ1-2 | NA | TRBV29-1
TGTGCCAGCAGTCCCCAGACTAGCGGGATCACAGATACGCAGTATTTT | CASSPQTSGITDTQYF | TRBD2 | 16 | TRBJ2-3 | few | TRBV12-3/TRBV12-4
TGTGCCAGCAGCTCGGGACTAGCGAGCACAGATACGCAGTATTTT | CASSSGLASTDTQYF | TRBD2 | 15 | TRBJ2-3 | NA | TRBV7-3
TGTGCCACCAGTTTATCGGGCGGAGAGACCCAGTACTTC | CATSLSGGETQYF | NA | 13 | TRBJ2-5 | NA | TRBV27
TGCGCCAGCAGCATATCCGGGACAGGGGATGAAAAACTGTTTTTT | CASSISGTGDEKLFF | TRBD1 | 15 | TRBJ1-4 | few | TRBV5-1
TGTGCCAGCAGCCTCCCTCGGTCGTCGTGGGGCGGGGAGACCCAGTACTTC | CASSLPRSSWGGETQYF | NA | 17 | TRBJ2-5 | many | TRBV6-1
TGTGCCAGCAGCCCAAGACGACTAGCGGGATACCAGGGCTCCTACAATGAGCAGTTCTTC | CASSPRRLAGYQGSYNEQFF | TRBD2 | 20 | TRBJ2-1 | many | TRBV7-8
TGTGCCAGCAAAAGAACCGGGGGACTCATTTACAATGAGCAGTTCTTC | CASKRTGGLIYNEQFF | NA | 16 | TRBJ2-1 | many | TRBV28
TGCGCCAGCAATAACCGGGAGGGGGAGCAGTTCTTC | CASNNREGEQFF | TRBD2 | 12 | TRBJ2-1 | few | TRBV10-2
TGCAGCGTTGCCCAGGTAAACACTGAAGCTTTCTTT | CSVAQVNTEAFF | NA | 12 | TRBJ1-1 | few | TRBV29-1
TGTGCCAGTAGTATAGGGTACGGGAACTATGGCTACACCTTC | CASSIGYGNYGYTF | NA | 14 | TRBJ1-2 | NA | TRBV19
TGCAGTGCTAGCGGACAGGGAGCAGATACGCAGTATTTT | CSASGQGADTQYF | TRBD1 | 13 | TRBJ2-3 | many | TRBV20-1
TGCAGTGCTCAGGGACAGGGGGCAATAAGCCAAGAGACCCAGTACTTC | CSAQGQGAISQETQYF | TRBD1 | 16 | TRBJ2-5 | many | TRBV20-1
TGCAGTGCTTCCACGGACACCGGGGAGCTGTTTTTT | CSASTDTGELFF | NA | 12 | TRBJ2-2 | few | TRBV20-1